The clone carrying this TCR beta chain was observed a handful of times. The data originate from a study of CD8 T cells in ankylosing spondylitis. This CDR3 comprises 17 residues. Germline V gene lookup returns CDR1 DFQATT and CDR2 SNEGSKA (reference sequence). V was pared by 6 bases and J by 0 bases, with 9 bases of the junction left unmatched. TCRdb reprocessed the 5' RACE reads via MiXCR and lists one record per CDR3 protein. The data show some 250,000 distinct CDR3 sequences, with roughly 8.6% seen just once and under 7.5% held by the top ten. The clonotype was recovered from a male donor with ankylosing spondylitis or in good health (not recorded which). The source material was blood, either unsorted or a sorted T cell fraction (not recorded which). The chain carries TRBV20-1 and TRBJ2-5, with 14 bases aligning to TRBD2. CDR3 sequence: CSAPTSGRASYQETQYF. The CDR3, as DNA: TGCAGTGCCCCGACTAGCGGGAGGGCTTCGTACCAAGAGACCCAGTACTTC.